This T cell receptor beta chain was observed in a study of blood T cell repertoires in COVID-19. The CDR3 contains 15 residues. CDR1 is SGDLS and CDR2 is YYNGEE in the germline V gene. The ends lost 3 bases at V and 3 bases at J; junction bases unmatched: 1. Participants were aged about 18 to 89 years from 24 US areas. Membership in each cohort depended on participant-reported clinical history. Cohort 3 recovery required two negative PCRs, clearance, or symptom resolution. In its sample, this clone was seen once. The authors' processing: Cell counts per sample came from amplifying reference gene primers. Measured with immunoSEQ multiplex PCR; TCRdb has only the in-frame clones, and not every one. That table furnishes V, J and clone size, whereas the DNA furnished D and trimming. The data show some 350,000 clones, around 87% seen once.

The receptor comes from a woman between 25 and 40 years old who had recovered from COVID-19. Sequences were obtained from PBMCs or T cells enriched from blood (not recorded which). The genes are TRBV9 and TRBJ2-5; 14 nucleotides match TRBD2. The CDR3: CASSGGLAGEETQYF. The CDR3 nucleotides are TGTGCCAGCAGCGGGGGACTAGCGGGGGAAGAGACCCAGTACTTC.